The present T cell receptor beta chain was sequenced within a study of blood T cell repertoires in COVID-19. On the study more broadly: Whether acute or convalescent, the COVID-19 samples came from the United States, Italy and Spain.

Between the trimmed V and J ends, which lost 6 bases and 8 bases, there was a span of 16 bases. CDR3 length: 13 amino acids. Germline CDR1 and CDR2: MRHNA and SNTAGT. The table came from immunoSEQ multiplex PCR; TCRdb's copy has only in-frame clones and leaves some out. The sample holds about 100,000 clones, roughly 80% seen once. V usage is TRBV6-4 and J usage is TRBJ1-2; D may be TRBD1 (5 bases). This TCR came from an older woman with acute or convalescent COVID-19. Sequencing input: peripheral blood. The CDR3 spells CASRPSGQGGYTF. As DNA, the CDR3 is TGTGCCAGCAGGCCGAGTGGACAAGGCGGCTACACCTTC.